The present entry profiles one TCR beta chain with its context. The target antigen is unknown. J was trimmed by 3 bases and V by 3 bases; bases with no gene match: 4. The CDR3 length is 15 residues. The germline V gene encodes CDR1 SGHNT and CDR2 YENEEA. These data come from a study of OX40 agonist ivuxolimab in advanced cancers. Study information: Ivuxolimab, an agonistic anti-OX40 (CD134) antibody, was given to patients. Patients were 82.7% male with ages roughly 20 to 85, mean around 58. Study results and limitations: The investigators did not determine what antigen specificity the expanded peripheral T cells had.

The table came from immunoSEQ multiplex PCR; TCRdb's copy has only in-frame clones and leaves some out. The sample comprises approximately 82,000 clones, 80% to 90% of which are singletons, and around 0.54% rests with the top ten. The chain employs TRBV11-3 and TRBJ2-5; 10 positions agree with TRBD2. The specimen was CD4+ or CD8+ T cells sorted from blood, collected in a trial of the OX40 agonist ivuxolimab. The receptor was derived from an adult with an advanced solid tumor such as melanoma, head and neck, liver or kidney cancer. The CDR3 nucleotides are TGTGCCAGCAGCTTCGGACTAGCGGATGAAGAGACCCAGTACTTC. Protein: CASSFGLADEETQYF.